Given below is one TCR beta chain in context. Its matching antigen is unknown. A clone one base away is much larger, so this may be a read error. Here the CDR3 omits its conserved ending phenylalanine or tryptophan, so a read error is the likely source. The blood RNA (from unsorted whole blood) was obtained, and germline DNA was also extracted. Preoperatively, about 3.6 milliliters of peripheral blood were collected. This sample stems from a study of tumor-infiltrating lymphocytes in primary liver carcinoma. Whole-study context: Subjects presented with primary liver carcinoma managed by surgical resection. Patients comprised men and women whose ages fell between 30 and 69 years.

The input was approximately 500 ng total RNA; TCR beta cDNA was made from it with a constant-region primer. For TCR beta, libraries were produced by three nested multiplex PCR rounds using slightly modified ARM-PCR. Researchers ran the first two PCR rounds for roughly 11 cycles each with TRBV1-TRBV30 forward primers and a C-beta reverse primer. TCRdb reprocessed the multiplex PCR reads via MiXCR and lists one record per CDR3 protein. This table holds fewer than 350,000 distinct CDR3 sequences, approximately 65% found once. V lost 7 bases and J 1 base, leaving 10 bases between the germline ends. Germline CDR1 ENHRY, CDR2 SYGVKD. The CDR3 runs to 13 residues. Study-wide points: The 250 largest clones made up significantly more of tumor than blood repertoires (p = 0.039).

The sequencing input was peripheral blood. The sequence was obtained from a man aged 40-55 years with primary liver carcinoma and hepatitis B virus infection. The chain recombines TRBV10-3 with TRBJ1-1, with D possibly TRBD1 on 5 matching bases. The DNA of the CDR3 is TGTGCCATCACCACCGACAGGAACACTGAAGCTTTCTCT. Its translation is CAITTDRNTEAFS.